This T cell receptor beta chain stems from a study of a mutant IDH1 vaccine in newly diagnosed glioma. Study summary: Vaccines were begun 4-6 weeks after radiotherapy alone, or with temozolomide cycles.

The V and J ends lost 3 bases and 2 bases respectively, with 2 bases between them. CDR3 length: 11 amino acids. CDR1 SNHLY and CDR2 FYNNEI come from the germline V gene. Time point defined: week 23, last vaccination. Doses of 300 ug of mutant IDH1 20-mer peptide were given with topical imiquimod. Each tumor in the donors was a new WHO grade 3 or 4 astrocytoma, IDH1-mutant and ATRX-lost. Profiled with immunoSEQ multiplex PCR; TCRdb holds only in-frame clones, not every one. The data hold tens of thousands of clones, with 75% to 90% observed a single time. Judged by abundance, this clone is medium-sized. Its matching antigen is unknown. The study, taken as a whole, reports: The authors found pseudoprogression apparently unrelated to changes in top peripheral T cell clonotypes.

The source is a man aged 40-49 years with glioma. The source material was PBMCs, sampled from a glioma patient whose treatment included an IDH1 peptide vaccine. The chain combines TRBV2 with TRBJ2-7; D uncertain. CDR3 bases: TGTGCCAGCAGTGAGACCTACGAGCAGTACTTC. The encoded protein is CASSETYEQYF.